This T cell receptor (beta chain) derives from a study of cytotoxic CD8 clonotypes in ibrutinib-treated CLL. Using immunoSEQ multiplex PCR, the repertoire was profiled, and TCRdb retains in-frame clones only, with some absent. Of 150,000 or so clones listed, roughly 77% are singletons. V was trimmed by 1 base and J by 5 bases, leaving 8 bases between them. This CDR3 contains 14 residues. Germline CDR1 is SGHTA and CDR2 is FQGNSA. The starting material was PBMCs, obtained after 12 months of ibrutinib treatment. V is TRBV7-2 and J is TRBJ2-2; tentative D call: TRBD1 (6 bases). This receptor was identified in a human donor with chronic lymphocytic leukemia. CDR3 DNA: TGTGCCAGCAGCTTAGTCGGACAGACCGGGGAGCTGTTTTTT. Translation gives CASSLVGQTGELFF.